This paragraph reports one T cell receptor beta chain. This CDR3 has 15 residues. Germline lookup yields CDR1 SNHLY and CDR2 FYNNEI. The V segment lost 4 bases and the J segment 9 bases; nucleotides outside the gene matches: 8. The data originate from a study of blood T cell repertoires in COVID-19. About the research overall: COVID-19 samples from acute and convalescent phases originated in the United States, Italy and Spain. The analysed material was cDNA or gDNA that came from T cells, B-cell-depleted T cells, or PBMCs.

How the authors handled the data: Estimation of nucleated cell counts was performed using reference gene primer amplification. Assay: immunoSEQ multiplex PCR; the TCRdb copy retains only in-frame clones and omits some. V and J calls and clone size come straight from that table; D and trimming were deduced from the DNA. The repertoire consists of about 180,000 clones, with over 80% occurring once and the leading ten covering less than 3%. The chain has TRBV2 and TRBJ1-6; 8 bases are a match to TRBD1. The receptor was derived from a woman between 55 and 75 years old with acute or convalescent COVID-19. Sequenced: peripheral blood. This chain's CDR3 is CASSVTGTGSSPLHF. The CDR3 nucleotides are TGTGCCAGCAGTGTCACCGGGACAGGATCTTCACCCCTCCACTTT.